What follows are 13 T cell receptor beta chains derived from one specimen sequenced in a study of PD-L1 blockade in urothelial cancer. Sequenced by immunoSEQ multiplex PCR; TCRdb stores in-frame clones only, minus some. This table has 70,000 to 100,000 clones, less than 90% appearing once. Time point indicated: pretreatment peripheral blood. The sample here was PBMCs, taken around atezolizumab (anti-PD-L1) treatment. The origin of the receptors is a man aged 55 to 69 with urothelial cancer.

The chain is built from TRBV7-2 and TRBJ2-6; tentative D call: TRBD1 (6 bases). V lost 6 bases to trimming and J lost 6 bases, with 15 bases between them. There are 15 residues in the CDR3. The germline CDR1 and CDR2 sequences are SGHTA and FQGNSA. The CDR3 nucleotides read TGTGCCAGCAGTTTAACAGGGATGCAGGCCAACGTCCTGACTTTC. It translates to CASSLTGMQANVLTF.

The rearrangement joins TRBV5-5 to TRBJ2-7; D perhaps matches TRBD1 (5 bases). V shed 1 base and J shed 1 base, with 9 bases lying between them. Germline CDR1 is SGHKS and CDR2 is YYEKEE (reference sequence). The CDR3 loop spans 14 amino acids. For the CDR3, the DNA is TGTGCCAGCAGCTTGAGACAGCAGTCCTACGAGCAGTACTTC. It codes for CASSLRQQSYEQYF. The full variable domain, completed using reference TRBV5-5 and TRBJ2-7, is DAGVTQSPTHLIKTRGQQVTLRCSPISGHKSVSWYQQVLGQGPQFIFQYYEKEERGRGNFPDRFSARQFPNYSSELNVNALLLGDSALYLCASSLRQQSYEQYFGPGTRLTVT.

The CDR3: CASSGKGQGKGLFF. For the CDR3, the DNA is TGTGCCAGCAGTGGAAAGGGACAGGGGAAAGGACTGTTTTTT. This chain uses TRBV2 with TRBJ1-4; 10 bases match TRBD1. V lost 4 bases, J lost 13 bases, and 9 bases stayed unmatched. Germline CDR1 and CDR2: SNHLY and FYNNEI. The CDR3 runs 14 residues.

The J gene is TRBJ2-3, the V gene TRBV2; the D gene is possibly TRBD1 (6 bases). Germline V gene lookup returns CDR1 SNHLY and CDR2 FYNNEI. The CDR3 covers 13 residues. V was shortened by 4 bases and J by 5 bases, with 10 bases between the two germline ends. CDR3 residues: CASSAQGLDTQYF. The CDR3 DNA reads as TGTGCCAGCAGTGCCCAGGGGTTAGATACGCAGTATTTT. The full variable domain, with the rest looked up from reference TRBV2 and TRBJ2-3, is EPEVTQTPSHQVTQMGQEVILRCVPISNHLYFYWYRQILGQKVEFLVSFYNNEISEKSEIFDDQFSVERPDGSNFTLKIRSTKLEDSAMYFCASSAQGLDTQYFGPGTRLTVL.

This clone was seen a few times. The chain recombines TRBV2 with TRBJ2-3; weak D call: TRBD2 (7 bases). The V gene's germline CDR1 is SNHLY and CDR2 FYNNEI. V lost 2 bases, J lost 2 bases, and 14 bases lay in between. CDR3 length: 16 residues. CDR3 sequence: CASSEYDGGPTDTQYF. The CDR3 DNA reads TGTGCCAGCAGTGAATACGACGGGGGGCCCACAGATACGCAGTATTTT.

This clone was recorded a few times. The chain couples TRBV7-9 to TRBJ2-5, with 7 bases aligning to TRBD1. Germline V gene sequence: CDR1 SEHNR, CDR2 FQNEAQ (reference sequence). This CDR3 spans 14 amino acids. V lost 4 bases to trimming and J lost 5 bases; unmatched junction nucleotides: 7. Here the CDR3 reads CASSSWTGGETQYF. In DNA form, the CDR3 reads TGTGCCAGCAGCTCCTGGACAGGCGGGGAGACCCAGTACTTC.

The genes are TRBV10-3 and TRBJ2-4; the match to TRBD2 covers 10 bases. J was trimmed by 7 bases and V by 0 bases; bases with no gene match: 3. Germline CDR1 reads ENHRY; CDR2 reads SYGVKD. This CDR3 has 15 amino acids. CDR3 coding DNA: TGTGCCATCAGTGAGTCGCTAGCGGGGGCGAACATTCAGTACTTC. Residues: CAISESLAGANIQYF.

The rearrangement joins TRBV5-4 to TRBJ2-7; D call uncertain. CDR1 SGHNT and CDR2 YYREEE come from the germline V gene (reference sequence). CDR3 length: 15 residues. V was trimmed by 1 base and J by 0 bases, leaving 11 bases between them. The CDR3 DNA follows: TGTGCCAGCAGCTTGTACGGCGGCCGCTCCTACGAGCAGTACTTC. This sequence encodes CASSLYGGRSYEQYF.

This clone was seen more than once but under ten times. The rearrangement uses TRBV5-1 and TRBJ1-1; 9 positions match TRBD1. The germline V gene encodes CDR1 SGHRS and CDR2 YFSETQ. V was clipped by 4 bases and J by 5 bases; unmatched bases: 6. The CDR3 covers 14 residues. The CDR3 region is CASSKGQGKTEAFF. As DNA, the CDR3 is TGCGCCAGCAGCAAGGGACAGGGTAAGACTGAAGCTTTCTTT. The entire variable domain, with the rest obtained from reference TRBV5-1 and TRBJ1-1, is as follows: KAGVTQTPRYLIKTRGQQVTLSCSPISGHRSVSWYQQTPGQGLQFLFEYFSETQRNKGNFPGRFSGRQFSNSRSEMNVSTLELGDSALYLCASSKGQGKTEAFFGQGTRLTVV.

V and J are TRBV12-5 and TRBJ1-2; no definite D call. The CDR3 runs 13 residues. V lost 0 bases, J lost 6 bases, and 8 bases lay in between. Germline loops: CDR1 LGHNT, CDR2 FRNRAP. For the CDR3, the DNA is TGTGCTAGTGGTTTGGTACCCGGTGATGGCTACACCTTC. Translating gives CASGLVPGDGYTF.

This rearrangement joins TRBV25-1 to TRBJ2-3, with 11 bases identical to TRBD1. This CDR3 has 18 residues. Germline V gene sequence: CDR1 MGHDK, CDR2 SYGVNS. Losses at the gene ends were 7 bases for V and 2 bases for J; bases not matched to a gene: 14. The CDR3 region is CASTVGVGQGAPTDTQYF. Here the CDR3 DNA reads TGTGCCAGCACCGTGGGTGTAGGACAGGGGGCGCCCACAGATACGCAGTATTTT.

The J gene is TRBJ1-1, the V gene TRBV6-5; D unresolved. In germline, CDR1 is MNHEY, CDR2 SVGAGI. The CDR3 totals 14 residues. The V end lost 2 bases, the J end lost 1 base, and 8 bases lay between the germline ends. The CDR3 protein is CASSYATRNTEAFF. For the CDR3, the DNA is TGTGCCAGCAGTTACGCGACAAGGAACACTGAAGCTTTCTTT.

The chain couples TRBV27 to TRBJ2-5; TRBD1 matches 8 bases. Germline V gene sequence: CDR1 MNHEY, CDR2 SMNVEV (reference sequence). V trimming: 7 bases; J trimming: 4 bases; junction bases outside the gene matches: 5. This CDR3 is built from 13 residues. CDR3: CASKGQGRETQYF. In DNA, the CDR3 is TGTGCCAGCAAAGGACAGGGTCGAGAGACCCAGTACTTC.